Below, 28 T cell receptor beta chains from the same sample are listed, as sequenced in a study of blood T cell repertoires in COVID-19. The table came from immunoSEQ multiplex PCR; TCRdb's copy has only in-frame clones and leaves some out. The sample contains roughly 410,000 clones, about 88% of which appear only once. The sample consisted of peripheral blood. The receptors were sampled from a woman aged 40 to 55 with COVID-19, enrolled during active disease.

This chain connects TRBV4-3 to TRBJ2-1; 12 nucleotides agree with TRBD2. The CDR3 is 17 amino acids. Unmatched junction bases numbered 2, after V lost 0 bases and J lost 2 bases. In germline, CDR1 is LGHNA, CDR2 YSLEER. In DNA, the CDR3 is TGCGCCAGCAGCCAAGATTCTAGCGGGGGGGCCTACAATGAGCAGTTCTTC. Its protein product is CASSQDSSGGAYNEQFF.

This chain connects TRBV27 to TRBJ1-1, with 7 bases that match TRBD1. After removal of 2 bases from V and 6 bases from J, the junction contained 3 bases not matched to a gene. Germline V gene lookup returns CDR1 MNHEY and CDR2 SMNVEV (reference sequence). This CDR3 contains 13 residues. This CDR3 is CASSLRQGAEAFF. Written as DNA, the CDR3 is TGTGCCAGCAGTTTACGGCAGGGGGCTGAAGCTTTCTTT.

The V gene is TRBV5-6, the J gene TRBJ2-7, with D unresolved. Germline CDR1 SGHDT, CDR2 YYEEEE. Trimming took 4 bases from V and 1 from J, leaving 6 bases between them. This CDR3 region has 12 residues. CDR3 sequence: CASSVLSYEQYF. For the CDR3, the DNA is TGTGCCAGCAGCGTACTATCCTACGAGCAGTACTTC.

This sequence joins TRBV20-1 and TRBJ2-7; 7 nucleotides agree with TRBD1. J gave up 1 base and V 6 bases, and 0 bases lay outside the gene matches. The CDR3 contains 11 residues. Per the germline V gene, CDR1 is DFQATT and CDR2 is SNEGSKA (reference sequence). The CDR3: CSAGQSYEQYF. The CDR3 DNA reads TGCAGTGCGGGACAGTCCTACGAGCAGTACTTC.

Here the CDR3 reads CASSSGPGGNQPQHF. The CDR3 region has the DNA TGTGCCAGTAGTTCTGGGCCGGGAGGCAATCAGCCCCAGCATTTT. The chain couples TRBV19 to TRBJ1-5; D gene ambiguous. Germline loops: CDR1 LNHDA, CDR2 SQIVND (reference sequence). The CDR3 is 15 residues long. V lost 5 bases to trimming and J lost 2 bases, with 13 bases between them.

This chain uses TRBV7-2 with TRBJ2-3, with 9 positions matching TRBD1. Trimming at V came to 3 bases and at J to 3 bases, leaving 1 base not matched to a gene. Germline V gives CDR1 SGHTA, CDR2 FQGNSA. This CDR3 comprises 14 residues. The CDR3 region is CASSFDRGTDTQYF. The CDR3 bases are TGTGCCAGCAGCTTCGACAGGGGGACAGATACGCAGTATTTT.

J is TRBJ2-1 and V is TRBV19; the match to TRBD1 covers 7 bases. The CDR3 is 16 residues long. Germline CDR1 and CDR2: LNHDA and SQIVND (reference sequence). J was trimmed by 0 bases and V by 4 bases; bases with no gene match: 6. CDR3 region: CASSRTGDSSYNEQFF. The CDR3 DNA sequence: TGTGCCAGTAGTAGGACAGGTGATAGCTCCTACAATGAGCAGTTCTTC.

This clone was seen just once. The rearrangement uses TRBV30 and TRBJ2-2; 10 positions agree with TRBD1. The V gene's germline CDR1 is GTSNPN and CDR2 SVGIG (reference sequence). The CDR3 has 15 amino acids. V gave up 3 bases and J gave up 3 bases; unmatched junction bases: 4. CDR3 coding DNA: TGTGCCTGGAGGTGGACAGGGGGGTACACCGGGGAGCTGTTTTTT. Protein product: CAWRWTGGYTGELFF.

The CDR3 coding sequence is TGTGCCAGCTCACCAACGAAGACACCAAATGAAAAACTGTTTTTT. It codes for CASSPTKTPNEKLFF. The V call is TRBV18, the J call TRBJ1-4; D is undetermined. V dropped 2 bases and J dropped 5 bases, with 12 bases sitting between them. The CDR3 consists of 15 residues. Germline V gene lookup returns CDR1 KGHSH and CDR2 LQKENI.

V gene TRBV24-1 combines with J gene TRBJ1-5, with 12 bases fitting TRBD1. V lost 11 bases to trimming and J lost 7 bases; unmatched junction nucleotides: 2. The CDR3 length is 12 residues. CDR1 is KGHDR, CDR2 SFDVKD, per germline. The CDR3 here is CAIGTGGQPQHF. In nucleotides, the CDR3 is TGTGCCATCGGGACAGGGGGCCAGCCCCAGCATTTT.

V usage is TRBV7-8 and J usage is TRBJ2-5; weak D call: TRBD2 (5 bases). V shed 3 bases and J shed 2 bases, with 10 bases lying between them. This CDR3 is 14 amino acids long. Germline V gene data show CDR1 as SGHVS and CDR2 as FQNEAQ. This chain's CDR3 is CASSLDFTQETQYF. The CDR3 DNA reads TGTGCCAGCAGCTTGGACTTCACGCAAGAGACCCAGTACTTC. Full variable domain (remainder filled in from reference TRBV7-8 and TRBJ2-5): GAGVSQSPRYKVAKRGQDVALRCDPISGHVSLFWYQQALGQGPEFLTYFQNEAQLDKSGLPSDRFFAERPEGSVSTLKIQRTQQEDSAVYLCASSLDFTQETQYFGPGTRLLVL.

The gene calls are TRBV9 and TRBJ2-1; 11 bases fit TRBD2. V dropped 4 bases and J dropped 5; count of bases not matched to a gene: 8. There are 16 residues in the CDR3. The germline V gene has CDR1 SGDLS and CDR2 YYNGEE. CDR3 loop: CASSLLGLAENNEQFF. The CDR3 coding sequence is TGTGCCAGCAGCCTCTTGGGACTAGCGGAAAACAATGAGCAGTTCTTC.

This sequence joins TRBV18 and TRBJ1-6, with 8 bases fitting TRBD1. Germline V gene lookup returns CDR1 KGHSH and CDR2 LQKENI. The CDR3 has 16 residues. Trimming took 3 bases from V and 7 from J; bases not matched to a gene: 8. CDR3: CASSPSGQGLNSPLHF. CDR3 DNA sequence: TGTGCCAGCTCACCCTCAGGACAGGGATTAAATTCACCCCTCCACTTT.

The J gene is TRBJ2-3, the V gene TRBV7-9; D might be TRBD2 (7 bases). The CDR3 runs to 15 residues. The germline gives CDR1 SEHNR, CDR2 FQNEAQ (reference sequence). Deletions cut 7 bases from V and 0 bases from J, with 14 bases between. The CDR3 protein is CASKGGGSSTDTQYF. CDR3 DNA: TGTGCCAGCAAGGGCGGGGGCTCTAGCACAGATACGCAGTATTTT.

The V call is TRBV24-1, the J call TRBJ1-5, with D possibly being TRBD1 (5 bases). The CDR3 is 13 residues long. From germline, CDR1 is KGHDR and CDR2 SFDVKD. Trimming cost V 6 bases and J 2 bases, with 7 bases left between them. The CDR3: CATSPGGNQPQHF. CDR3 bases: TGTGCCACCAGTCCGGGGGGCAATCAGCCCCAGCATTTT.

This chain joins TRBV12-3 or TRBV12-4 and TRBJ1-2, with D perhaps TRBD1 (5 bases). This CDR3 has 13 amino acids. The V end lost 6 bases, the J end lost 4 bases, and 12 bases lay between the germline ends. CDR3 DNA sequence: TGTGCCAGCAGCAGCCAGGGTCGCTATGGCTACACCTTC. Protein product: CASSSQGRYGYTF.

The rearrangement uses TRBV10-2 and TRBJ1-4, with 9 bases identical to TRBD1. The CDR3 consists of 16 residues. Per germline, CDR1 WSHSY and CDR2 SAAADI. V trimming: 2 bases; J trimming: 8 bases; junction bases outside the gene matches: 9. CDR3 residues: CASSEGQGLGDEKLFF. CDR3 nucleotide sequence: TGCGCCAGCAGTGAGGGACAGGGGTTGGGGGACGAAAAACTGTTTTTT.

V is TRBV3-1 (or the pseudogene TRBV3-2) and J is TRBJ1-2; TRBD1 agrees at 9 bases. Germline CDR1 and CDR2: LGHDT and YNNKEL (reference sequence). This CDR3 contains 19 residues. Trimming cost V 0 bases and J 0 bases; bases outside gene matches: 11. CDR3 nucleotide sequence: TGTGCCAGCAGCCAAGAAGGATCCGGACAGGGGCGATCTAACTATGGCTACACCTTC. It translates to CASSQEGSGQGRSNYGYTF.

This chain connects TRBV19 to TRBJ1-2, with D maybe TRBD1 (5 bases). The CDR3 covers 15 residues. V dropped 7 bases and J dropped 0 bases, with 15 bases sitting between them. Germline V gene sequence: CDR1 LNHDA, CDR2 SQIVND (reference sequence). CDR3 nucleotides: TGTGCCAGTAACTTCATGGGGGAGGCTAACTATGGCTACACCTTC. Translation: CASNFMGEANYGYTF.

This chain joins TRBV7-2 and TRBJ1-1; TRBD1 matches at 7 bases. V lost 4 bases to trimming and J lost 10 bases; unmatched junction nucleotides: 6. Germline CDR1 is SGHTA and CDR2 is FQGNSA. The CDR3 is 12 amino acids. The CDR3 bases are TGTGCCAGCAGCTCCGACAGGGTAGGAGCTTTCTTT. Translation gives CASSSDRVGAFF.

The chain uses TRBV5-1 and TRBJ2-1; D is ambiguous. The CDR3 has 13 amino acids. In germline, CDR1 is SGHRS, CDR2 YFSETQ. V was shortened by 4 bases and J by 5 bases, with 10 bases between the two germline ends. The CDR3 DNA follows: TGCGCCAGCAGCAGGAGCGTAAACAATGAGCAGTTCTTC. It specifies CASSRSVNNEQFF.

CDR3 amino acids: CASNTVSNQPQHF. The CDR3 bases are TGTGCCAGCAATACGGTTAGCAATCAGCCCCAGCATTTT. V and J are TRBV6-5 and TRBJ1-5; the D is unclear. Germline-derived CDR1 and CDR2 are MNHEY and SVGAGI. The CDR3 runs 13 residues. Trimming pared 7 bases from V and 0 bases from J, leaving 7 bases between.

The V and J genes are TRBV6-1 and TRBJ2-3; 16 positions agree with TRBD2. CDR3 length: 19 amino acids. V gave up 4 bases and J gave up 4 bases; unmatched junction bases: 11. Germline V gene sequence: CDR1 MNHNS, CDR2 SASEGT. DNA for the CDR3: TGTGCCAGCAGTGCGTCTCCCGGGACTAGCGGGAGGGCCTCAGATACGCAGTATTTT. Translated, it gives CASSASPGTSGRASDTQYF.

This clone has a handful of counts. The V gene is TRBV27, the J gene TRBJ1-1; D is ambiguous. The CDR3 contains 13 residues. Germline V CDR1 and CDR2: MNHEY, SMNVEV (reference sequence). With 3 bases removed from V and 10 bases from J, the gap between germline ends came to 15 bases. The CDR3 is CASSFRNTAIAFF. CDR3 bases: TGTGCCAGCAGTTTCCGGAACACAGCTATAGCTTTCTTT.

The chain combines TRBV30 with TRBJ1-2; D gene unclear. Germline CDR1 reads GTSNPN; CDR2 reads SVGIG (reference sequence). The CDR3 sequence is 13 residues long. With 3 bases removed from V and 6 bases from J, the gap between germline ends came to 14 bases. CDR3 sequence: CAWRYGVEDGYTF. The CDR3 DNA sequence: TGTGCCTGGAGATACGGGGTGGAGGATGGCTACACCTTC.

The chain carries TRBV7-2 and TRBJ2-7, with D possibly being TRBD1 (5 bases). Germline CDR1 SGHTA, CDR2 FQGNSA. Trimming stripped 1 base from V and 5 bases from J, with 18 bases between. The CDR3 runs 16 residues. CDR3 region: CASSLVVGRAIDEQYF. The CDR3 DNA follows: TGTGCCAGCAGCTTAGTCGTTGGCAGGGCGATCGACGAGCAGTACTTC.

The J gene is TRBJ2-1, the V gene TRBV7-9; D unclear. V was pared by 5 bases and J by 9 bases, with 11 bases between. Germline V CDR1 and CDR2: SEHNR, FQNEAQ (reference sequence). The CDR3 is 12 residues long. The CDR3 nucleotides are TGTGCCAGCAGCCCTTTGGTAGCTGAGCAGTTCTTC. This encodes CASSPLVAEQFF.

The chain combines TRBV4-1 with TRBJ2-1; D is ambiguous. The CDR3 runs 16 residues. Germline CDR1 reads MGHRA; CDR2 reads YSYEKL. The germline V and J ends were trimmed by 3 bases and 0 bases, with 12 bases remaining between them. The CDR3 loop reads CASSHPPDPSYNEQFF. The CDR3 DNA reads TGCGCCAGCAGCCACCCGCCAGATCCCTCCTACAATGAGCAGTTCTTC.